These 4 T cell receptor beta chains share one sample of origin, sequenced in a study of blood T cells in healthy people across ages. Through a sample-barcoded 5' primer and a J-beta primer mix, a second PCR was run for roughly 6 to 12 cycles. Using its own MiXCR run on the 5' RACE reads, TCRdb lists one record per CDR3 protein. The repertoire holds 1.8 million or so distinct CDR3 sequences, with about two fifths as singletons. The sequenced sample was blood. The receptors derive from a human donor in good health.

This chain joins TRBV7-9 and TRBJ1-2; tentatively, D is TRBD1 (5 bases). CDR1 is SEHNR, CDR2 FQNEAQ, per germline (reference sequence). The CDR3 length is 16 residues. Trimming pared 6 bases from V and 4 bases from J, leaving 21 bases between. CDR3 sequence: CASRDSRVREPYGYTF. The DNA for the CDR3 is TGTGCCAGCAGAGATAGTCGTGTCAGGGAACCCTATGGCTACACCTTC.

This clonotype showed up just a few times. J is TRBJ2-1 and V is TRBV6-5, with a possible D match to TRBD1 (5 bases). CDR3 length: 11 amino acids. Germline CDR1 MNHEY, CDR2 SVGAGI. V lost 11 bases to trimming and J lost 9 bases, with 14 bases between them. The CDR3 here is CACGALSEQFF. In DNA form, the CDR3 reads TGTGCCTGTGGGGCACTTAGTGAGCAGTTCTTC.

Only a few counts were recorded for this clonotype. In DNA, the CDR3 is TGCAGTGCTAGAGGACAGAATAATGAAAAACTGTTTTTT. The encoded protein is CSARGQNNEKLFF. This sequence joins TRBV20-1 and TRBJ1-4, with a tentative D call TRBD1 (5 bases). V was shortened by 1 base and J by 4 bases, with 7 bases between the two germline ends. The CDR3 sequence is 13 residues long. Germline values: CDR1 DFQATT, CDR2 SNEGSKA (reference sequence).

There are a few counts of this clonotype. The V call is TRBV20-1, the J call TRBJ2-3, with 7 bases matching TRBD2. The CDR3 spans 15 residues. Germline trimming cut 1 base from V and 6 bases from J; bases unmatched to any gene: 10. Germline CDR1 DFQATT, CDR2 SNEGSKA (reference sequence). CDR3 amino acids: CSARGDYRFGDTQYF. The CDR3 bases are TGCAGTGCTAGAGGGGACTACCGTTTTGGGGATACGCAGTATTTT.